Listed below are T cell receptor beta chains from one sample, sequenced in a study of identical twins' blood T cells. TCRdb reanalysed the 5' RACE reads using MiXCR and keeps one entry per CDR3 protein. The sample has hundreds of thousands of distinct CDR3 sequences, more than 25% seen once. Sequencing was done on a sample of PBMCs. These receptors were taken from a woman aged 18-49 years in good health. Each CDR3 is given with its conserved first and last residue. Each record gives: D gene, clone size, V gene, J gene, CDR3 DNA, CDR3 protein. A D gene is named only where the DNA matches it firmly. Size is stated for part of the rows, as once, few or many counts, or as a class when the clone is expanded.

>.|few|TRBV10-1|TRBJ2-7
TGCGCCAGCAACGAGGGCGTCGTCTACGAGCAGTACTTC
CASNEGVVYEQYF
>.|.|TRBV20-1|TRBJ2-3
TGCAGTTCCTTAGAGGGCTATAGCACAGATACGCAGTATTTT
CSSLEGYSTDTQYF
>.|many|TRBV9|TRBJ1-1
TGTGCCAGCAGCCTAAGCCCAGGATGGAGTCAGGCGAACACTGAAGCTTTCTTT
CASSLSPGWSQANTEAFF
>.|few|TRBV7-8|TRBJ1-4
TGTGCCAGCAGTCCCCTTTGGGGGACTAATGAAAAACTGTTTTTT
CASSPLWGTNEKLFF
>TRBD1|few|TRBV2|TRBJ1-2
TGTGCCAGCAGGTGGACTACAGGGGCTGGCTACACCTTC
CASRWTTGAGYTF
>.|.|TRBV9|TRBJ2-3
TGTGCCAGCAGCGGACGATCGCGTTTCACAGATACGCAGTATTTT
CASSGRSRFTDTQYF
>.|few|TRBV12-3/TRBV12-4|TRBJ2-7
TGTGCCAGCAGTTTAAAAGGGGGGATCGGCTCCTACGAGCAGTACTTC
CASSLKGGIGSYEQYF
>.|.|TRBV25-1|TRBJ2-1
TGTGCCAGCAGTGAATTGGGCTTCAGGAGCTCCTACAATGAGCAGTTCTTC
CASSELGFRSSYNEQFF
>.|few|TRBV10-3|TRBJ1-5
TGTGCCATCAGGGAGGGGTCCAATCAGCCCCAGCATTTT
CAIREGSNQPQHF
>TRBD1|.|TRBV19|TRBJ1-2
TGTTCCAGTAGTACAGGGGAATATGGCTACACCTTC
CSSSTGEYGYTF
>TRBD2|.|TRBV11-2|TRBJ2-1
TGTGCCAGCAGCTTAGTACTAGCGGGCGATCGGGGATACAATGAGCAGTTCTTC
CASSLVLAGDRGYNEQFF
>.|few|TRBV29-1|TRBJ1-1
TGCAGCGTGTTTTCAAGGACTGAAGCTTTCTTT
CSVFSRTEAFF
>.|.|TRBV9|TRBJ2-1
TGTGCCAGCAGCGTAGTTGGGGTTAACAATGAGCAGTTCTTC
CASSVVGVNNEQFF
>TRBD1|.|TRBV24-1|TRBJ1-5
TGTGCCACCAGTGTCCCGGACAGGGGGCGGGATCAGCCCCAGCATTTT
CATSVPDRGRDQPQHF
>.|few|TRBV5-1|TRBJ1-1
TGCGCCAGCAGCTTAGGGGGATATGCTGAAGCTTTCTTT
CASSLGGYAEAFF
>TRBD2|few|TRBV29-1|TRBJ2-2
TGCAGCGCCGCTATAGCGGGAGATACCGGGGAGCTGTTTTTT
CSAAIAGDTGELFF
>.|.|TRBV7-8|TRBJ1-5
TGTGCCAGCAGCCTCACTAGGGGTAGCAATCAGCCCCAGCATTTT
CASSLTRGSNQPQHF
>.|few|TRBV11-2|TRBJ2-1
TGTGCCAGCGGTCCTTACCGGTCCTACAATGAGCAGTTCTTC
CASGPYRSYNEQFF
>TRBD1|few|TRBV7-9|TRBJ2-2
TGTGCCAGCGGGTCCGTGATCGGGACAGGGGTTCACACCGGGGAGCTGTTTTTT
CASGSVIGTGVHTGELFF
>.|.|TRBV30|TRBJ2-2
TGTGCCTGGAATCAAAACACCGGGGAGCTGTTTTTT
CAWNQNTGELFF
>TRBD1|few|TRBV19|TRBJ1-1
TGTGCCAGTGGTTGGGACAGGGATTTGAACACTGAAGCTTTCTTT
CASGWDRDLNTEAFF
>.|.|TRBV5-1|TRBJ1-2
TGCGCCAGCAGCGATCTCTCGATGGTTAGGAGCTACACCTTC
CASSDLSMVRSYTF
>.|.|TRBV10-3|TRBJ2-2
TGTTCCATCAGTGAATGGGGCTCAAACACCGGGGAGCTGTTTTTT
CSISEWGSNTGELFF
>.|.|TRBV2|TRBJ2-1
TGTGCCAGCAGTGTGGACGGAAGCTCCTACAATGAGCAGTTCTTC
CASSVDGSSYNEQFF
>.|few|TRBV7-9|TRBJ1-5
TGTGCCAGCAGCTTGGCAGGATCGCGACAGCCCCAGCATTTT
CASSLAGSRQPQHF
>TRBD2|.|TRBV24-1|TRBJ2-5
TGTGCCACCAGTGATTCAAAGACTAGCGGGCAAGAGACCCAGTACTTC
CATSDSKTSGQETQYF
>TRBD1|.|TRBV20-1|TRBJ1-1
TGCAGTGCTAGCGACAGGGGTCCCAACACTGAAGCTTTCTTT
CSASDRGPNTEAFF
>.|.|TRBV5-1|TRBJ1-1
TGCGCCAGCAGCTTATGGAGGGGGGACACTGAAGCTTTCTTT
CASSLWRGDTEAFF
>TRBD1|few|TRBV20-1|TRBJ2-1
TGCAGTGCTAGAGTCCCGGACAGGGACTACAATGAGCAGTTCTTC
CSARVPDRDYNEQFF
>TRBD1|.|TRBV9|TRBJ1-6
TGTGCCAGCAGCGCAACATGGACAGGGCTTTCACCCCTCCACTTT
CASSATWTGLSPLHF
>.|few|TRBV2|TRBJ2-2
TGTGCCAGCAGTGAAGAGCTTGGAAGCGGGGAGCTGTTTTTT
CASSEELGSGELFF
>TRBD1|many|TRBV20-1|TRBJ1-3
TGCAGTGCTCCAAGGGACAGGGGTCTTATTGGAAACACCATATATTTT
CSAPRDRGLIGNTIYF
>.|few|TRBV20-1|TRBJ1-5
TGCAGTGCGTTGACAGGAGGAAATAGCAATCAGCCCCAGCATTTT
CSALTGGNSNQPQHF
>.|many|TRBV20-1|TRBJ1-1
TGCAGTGCTAGAGATAGCAGGGCGAACACTGAAGCTTTCTTT
CSARDSRANTEAFF
>TRBD1|few|TRBV25-1|TRBJ1-3
TGTGCCAGCAGTGCCCCGGACAGGTTGTCCTACGGAAACACCATATATTTT
CASSAPDRLSYGNTIYF
>TRBD1|.|TRBV6-6|TRBJ1-2
TGTGCCAGCACGGGGGGCAGGGGGGGAAACTATGGCTACACCTTC
CASTGGRGGNYGYTF
>.|.|TRBV4-3|TRBJ1-1
TGCGCCAGCAGCCAGAGGCCCGAAGCTGAAGCTTTCTTT
CASSQRPEAEAFF
>.|.|TRBV7-2|TRBJ1-5
TGTGCCAGCAGCTTATTCCAGAATCAGCCCCAGCATTTT
CASSLFQNQPQHF
>TRBD2|few|TRBV2|TRBJ2-1
TGTGCCAGCAGACGACTCTGGACTAGCGGGACCTACAATGAGCAGTTCTTC
CASRRLWTSGTYNEQFF
>TRBD1|many|TRBV5-1|TRBJ1-2
TGCGCCAGCAGTTCCAACAGGGGAGCTTTGGAGGGCTACACCTTC
CASSSNRGALEGYTF
>.|few|TRBV11-2|TRBJ2-5
TGTGCCAGCAGCTTAGATCCGCTAGCTCAAAAGACCCAGTACTTC
CASSLDPLAQKTQYF
>TRBD1|.|TRBV28|TRBJ1-2
TGTGCCAGCACCCCGGGACAGGAAGCTAACTATGGCTACACCTTC
CASTPGQEANYGYTF
>.|.|TRBV5-6|TRBJ1-5
TGTGCCAGCAGCTTGTGGCAGGACAATCAGCCCCAGCATTTT
CASSLWQDNQPQHF
>.|.|TRBV7-9|TRBJ1-1
TGTGCCAGCAGCTCGGCAACCAACACTGAAGCTTTCTTT
CASSSATNTEAFF
>.|few|TRBV10-3|TRBJ2-1
TGTGCCATCAGTCCTGAAAAAATATGGGCGCAGTTCTTC
CAISPEKIWAQFF
>.|many|TRBV11-3|TRBJ2-1
TGTGCCAGCAGCTCGGATCCCAGCTCCTACAATGAGCAGTTCTTC
CASSSDPSSYNEQFF
>.|.|TRBV7-9|TRBJ2-7
TGTGCCAGCCAAAAAGGAGGGGGCTCCTACGAGCAGTACTTC
CASQKGGGSYEQYF
>.|.|TRBV4-2|TRBJ1-1
TGTGCCAGCAGCCAAGACTGGGGGGACACTGAAGCTTTCTTT
CASSQDWGDTEAFF
>TRBD1|.|TRBV4-2|TRBJ1-3
TGTGCCAGCAGCCAGCCGGACAGGGGCGCTGGAAACACCATATATTTT
CASSQPDRGAGNTIYF
>.|.|TRBV20-1|TRBJ1-5
TGCAGTGCTAGAGAGATGGGGCACTACAATCAGCCCCAGCATTTT
CSAREMGHYNQPQHF